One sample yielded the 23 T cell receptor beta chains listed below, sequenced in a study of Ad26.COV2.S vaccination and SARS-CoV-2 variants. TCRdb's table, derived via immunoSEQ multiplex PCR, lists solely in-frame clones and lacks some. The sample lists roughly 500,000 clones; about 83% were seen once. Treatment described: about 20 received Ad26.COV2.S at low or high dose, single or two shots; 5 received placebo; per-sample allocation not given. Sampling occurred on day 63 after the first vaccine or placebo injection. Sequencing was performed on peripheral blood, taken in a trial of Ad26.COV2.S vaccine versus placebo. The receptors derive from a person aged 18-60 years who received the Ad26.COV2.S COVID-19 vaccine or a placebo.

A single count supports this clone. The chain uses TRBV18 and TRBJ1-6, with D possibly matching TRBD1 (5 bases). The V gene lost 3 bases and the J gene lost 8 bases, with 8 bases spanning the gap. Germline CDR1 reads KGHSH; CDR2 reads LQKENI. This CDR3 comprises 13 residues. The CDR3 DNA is TGTGCCAGCTCACCGGGGACGGATTCACCCCTCCACTTT. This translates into CASSPGTDSPLHF.

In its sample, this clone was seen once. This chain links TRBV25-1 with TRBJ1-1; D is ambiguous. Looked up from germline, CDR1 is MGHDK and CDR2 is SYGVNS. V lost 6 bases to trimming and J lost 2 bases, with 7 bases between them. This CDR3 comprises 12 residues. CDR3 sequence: CASRTKNTEAFF. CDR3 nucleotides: TGTGCCAGCAGGACCAAAAACACTGAAGCTTTCTTT.

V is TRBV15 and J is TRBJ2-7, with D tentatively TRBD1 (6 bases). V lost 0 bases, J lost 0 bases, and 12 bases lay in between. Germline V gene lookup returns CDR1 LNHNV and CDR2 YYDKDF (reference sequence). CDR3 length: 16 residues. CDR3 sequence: CATSRDFLDSSYEQYF. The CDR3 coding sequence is TGTGCCACCAGCAGAGATTTCCTGGACAGCTCCTACGAGCAGTACTTC. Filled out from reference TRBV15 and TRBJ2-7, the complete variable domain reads DAMVIQNPRYQVTQFGKPVTLSCSQTLNHNVMYWYQQKSSQAPKLLFHYYDKDFNNEADTPDNFQSRRPNTSFCFLDIRSPGLGDTAMYLCATSRDFLDSSYEQYFGPGTRLTVT.

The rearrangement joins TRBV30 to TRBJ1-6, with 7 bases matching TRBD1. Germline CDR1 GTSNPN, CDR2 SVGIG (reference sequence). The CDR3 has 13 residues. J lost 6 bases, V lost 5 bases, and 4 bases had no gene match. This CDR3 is CAWSGTVNSPLHF. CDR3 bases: TGTGCCTGGTCCGGGACAGTTAATTCACCCCTCCACTTT.

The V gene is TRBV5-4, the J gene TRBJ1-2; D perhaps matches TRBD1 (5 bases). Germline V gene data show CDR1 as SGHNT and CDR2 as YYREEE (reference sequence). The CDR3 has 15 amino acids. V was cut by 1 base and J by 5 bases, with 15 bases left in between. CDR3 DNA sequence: TGTGCCAGCAGCTTGCCAACAGAGGGGTGGTATGGCTACACCTTC. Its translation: CASSLPTEGWYGYTF.

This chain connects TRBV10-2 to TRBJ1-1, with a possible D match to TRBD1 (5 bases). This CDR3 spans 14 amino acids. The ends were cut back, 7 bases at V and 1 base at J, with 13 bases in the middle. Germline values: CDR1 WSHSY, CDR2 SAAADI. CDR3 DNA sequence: TGCGCCAGCATTACTGCAGGGACGAACACTGAAGCTTTCTTT. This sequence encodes CASITAGTNTEAFF.

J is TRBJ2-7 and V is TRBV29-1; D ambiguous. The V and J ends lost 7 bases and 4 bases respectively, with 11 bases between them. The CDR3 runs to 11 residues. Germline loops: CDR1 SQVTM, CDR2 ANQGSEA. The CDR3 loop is CSAGGIYEQYF. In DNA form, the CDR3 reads TGCAGCGCCGGTGGTATATACGAGCAGTACTTC.

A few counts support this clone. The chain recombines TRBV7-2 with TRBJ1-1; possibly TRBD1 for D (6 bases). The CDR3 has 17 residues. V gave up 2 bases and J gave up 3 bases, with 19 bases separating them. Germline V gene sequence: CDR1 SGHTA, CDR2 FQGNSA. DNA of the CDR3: TGTGCCAGCAGCTTAAGGGGTGGGGGTAGGGGGGACACTGAAGCTTTCTTT. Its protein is CASSLRGGGRGDTEAFF.

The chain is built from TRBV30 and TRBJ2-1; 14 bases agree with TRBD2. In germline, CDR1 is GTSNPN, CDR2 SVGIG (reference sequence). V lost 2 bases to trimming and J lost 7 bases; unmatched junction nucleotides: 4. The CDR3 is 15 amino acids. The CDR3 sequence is CAWSLGTSGSNEQFF. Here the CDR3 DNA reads TGTGCCTGGAGTTTAGGGACTAGCGGGAGTAATGAGCAGTTCTTC.

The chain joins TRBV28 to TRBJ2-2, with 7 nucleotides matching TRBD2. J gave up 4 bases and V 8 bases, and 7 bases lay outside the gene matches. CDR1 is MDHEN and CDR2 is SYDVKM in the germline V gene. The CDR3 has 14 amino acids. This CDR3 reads CASRGGRVTGELFF. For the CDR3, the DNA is TGTGCCAGCCGTGGAGGGAGGGTCACCGGGGAGCTGTTTTTT.

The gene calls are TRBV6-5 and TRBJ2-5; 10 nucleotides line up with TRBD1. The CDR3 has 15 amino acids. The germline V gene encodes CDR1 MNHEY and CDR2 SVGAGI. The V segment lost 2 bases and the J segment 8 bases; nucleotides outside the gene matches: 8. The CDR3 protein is CASSYLGTGEGTQYF. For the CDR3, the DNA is TGTGCCAGCAGTTACCTCGGGACAGGGGAGGGTACCCAGTACTTC.

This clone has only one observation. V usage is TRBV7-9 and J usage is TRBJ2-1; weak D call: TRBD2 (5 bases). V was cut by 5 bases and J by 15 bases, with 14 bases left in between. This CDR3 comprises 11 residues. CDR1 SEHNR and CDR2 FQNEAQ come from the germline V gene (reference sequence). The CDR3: CASSAAPSRFF. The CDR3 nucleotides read TGTGCCAGCAGCGCTGCCCCTAGCCGGTTCTTC.

CDR3 nucleotides: TGTGCTAGTGGTTTGGACTCCAGGTCTGGCTACACCTTC. Translating it yields CASGLDSRSGYTF. The chain combines TRBV12-5 with TRBJ1-2; no reliable D call. The CDR3 is made up of 13 amino acids. V was pared by 1 base and J by 7 bases, with 10 bases between. CDR1 is LGHNT, CDR2 FRNRAP, per germline.

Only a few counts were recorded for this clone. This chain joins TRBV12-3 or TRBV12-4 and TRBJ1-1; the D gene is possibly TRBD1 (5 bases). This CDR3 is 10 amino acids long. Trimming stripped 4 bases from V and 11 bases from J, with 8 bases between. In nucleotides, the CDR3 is TGTGCCAGCAGTTCAGGGTTGGCTTTCTTT. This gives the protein CASSSGLAFF.

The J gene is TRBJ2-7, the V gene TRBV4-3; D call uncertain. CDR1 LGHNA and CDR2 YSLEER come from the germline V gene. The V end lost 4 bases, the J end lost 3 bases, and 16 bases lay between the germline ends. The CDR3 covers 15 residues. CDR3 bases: TGCGCCAGCAGCCTAGCCGTCGGATGGAACTACGAGCAGTACTTC. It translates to CASSLAVGWNYEQYF.

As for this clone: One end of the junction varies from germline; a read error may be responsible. The CDR3 DNA reads TGTGCCAGCAGTTACTTGGACAGACTCTCCCACGAGCAGTACTTC. As protein: CASSYLDRLSHEQYF. The chain carries TRBV6-5 and TRBJ2-7; D possibly corresponds to TRBD1 (6 bases). This CDR3 contains 15 residues. CDR1 is MNHEY, CDR2 SVGAGI, per germline.

CDR3: CASSLGTFYEQFF. CDR3 sequence (DNA): TGTGCCAGCAGCTTAGGGACTTTCTATGAGCAGTTCTTC. V and J are TRBV7-9 and TRBJ2-1, with D perhaps matching TRBD2 (5 bases). Germline-derived CDR1 and CDR2 are SEHNR and FQNEAQ (reference sequence). The V end lost 1 base, the J end lost 8 bases, and 9 bases lay between the germline ends. The CDR3 loop spans 13 amino acids.

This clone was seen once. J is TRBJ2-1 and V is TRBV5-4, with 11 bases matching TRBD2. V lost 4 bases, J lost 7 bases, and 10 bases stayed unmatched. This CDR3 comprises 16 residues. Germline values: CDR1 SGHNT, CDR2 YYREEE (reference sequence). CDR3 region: CASSRFLTSGNNEQFF. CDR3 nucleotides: TGTGCCAGCAGCCGTTTTTTGACTAGCGGGAATAATGAGCAGTTCTTC.

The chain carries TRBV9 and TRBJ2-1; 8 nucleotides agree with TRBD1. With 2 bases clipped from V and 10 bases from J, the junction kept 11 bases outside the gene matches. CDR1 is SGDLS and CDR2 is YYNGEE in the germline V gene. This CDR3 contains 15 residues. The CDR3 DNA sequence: TGTGCCAGCAGCGTGGGAATTTGGACAGGGCGGGAGCAGTTCTTC. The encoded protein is CASSVGIWTGREQFF.

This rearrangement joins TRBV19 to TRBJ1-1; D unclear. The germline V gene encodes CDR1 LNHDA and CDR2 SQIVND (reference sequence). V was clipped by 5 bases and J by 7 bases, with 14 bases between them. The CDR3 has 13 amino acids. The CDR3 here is CASSPSGNLEAFF. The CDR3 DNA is TGTGCCAGTAGTCCCTCCGGCAACCTTGAAGCTTTCTTT.

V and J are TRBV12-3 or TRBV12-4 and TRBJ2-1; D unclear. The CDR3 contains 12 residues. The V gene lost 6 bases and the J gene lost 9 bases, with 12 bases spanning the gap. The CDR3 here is CASRRFTFEQFF. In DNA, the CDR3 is TGTGCCAGCAGGCGGTTTACTTTTGAGCAGTTCTTC.

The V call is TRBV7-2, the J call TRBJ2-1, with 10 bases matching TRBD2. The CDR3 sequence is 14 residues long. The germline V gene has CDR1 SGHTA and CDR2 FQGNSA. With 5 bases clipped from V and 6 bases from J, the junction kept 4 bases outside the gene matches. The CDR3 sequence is CASSPGLAFNEQFF. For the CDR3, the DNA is TGTGCCAGCAGCCCGGGACTAGCGTTCAATGAGCAGTTCTTC.

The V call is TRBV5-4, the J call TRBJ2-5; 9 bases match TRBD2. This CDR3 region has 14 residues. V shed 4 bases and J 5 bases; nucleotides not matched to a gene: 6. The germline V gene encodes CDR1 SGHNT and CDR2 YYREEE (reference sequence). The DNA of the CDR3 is TGTGCCAGCAGCCCTGGACTAGCGTACGAGACCCAGTACTTC. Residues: CASSPGLAYETQYF. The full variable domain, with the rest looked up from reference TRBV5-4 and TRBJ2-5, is ETGVTQSPTHLIKTRGQQVTLRCSSQSGHNTVSWYQQALGQGPQFIFQYYREEENGRGNFPPRFSGLQFPNYSSELNVNALELDDSALYLCASSPGLAYETQYFGPGTRLLVL.